This TCR beta chain stems from a study of blood T cell repertoires in COVID-19. In the original analysis: The assay estimated nucleated cells by amplifying reference gene primers. Repertoires were generated with immunoSEQ multiplex PCR, while TCRdb's copy carries only in-frame clones and drops some. The DNA was the basis for D and trimming; V, J and clone size are from that table. The table has 490,000 or so clones, 88% seen once. This TCR derives from a woman aged 40 to 49 who had recovered from COVID-19. The sequenced material came from PBMCs or T cells enriched from blood (not recorded which).

The CDR3 region has the DNA TGTGCCAGCAGCTTCGAGGGGACTAGCGGGTTCCCAGATACGCAGTATTTT. Amino acid sequence: CASSFEGTSGFPDTQYF. V and J are TRBV11-2 and TRBJ2-3; 12 nucleotides match TRBD2. The CDR3 extends over 17 amino acids. The trim removed 3 bases at V and 4 bases at J, leaving 8 bases unmatched. CDR1 is SGHAT, CDR2 FQNNGV, per germline.